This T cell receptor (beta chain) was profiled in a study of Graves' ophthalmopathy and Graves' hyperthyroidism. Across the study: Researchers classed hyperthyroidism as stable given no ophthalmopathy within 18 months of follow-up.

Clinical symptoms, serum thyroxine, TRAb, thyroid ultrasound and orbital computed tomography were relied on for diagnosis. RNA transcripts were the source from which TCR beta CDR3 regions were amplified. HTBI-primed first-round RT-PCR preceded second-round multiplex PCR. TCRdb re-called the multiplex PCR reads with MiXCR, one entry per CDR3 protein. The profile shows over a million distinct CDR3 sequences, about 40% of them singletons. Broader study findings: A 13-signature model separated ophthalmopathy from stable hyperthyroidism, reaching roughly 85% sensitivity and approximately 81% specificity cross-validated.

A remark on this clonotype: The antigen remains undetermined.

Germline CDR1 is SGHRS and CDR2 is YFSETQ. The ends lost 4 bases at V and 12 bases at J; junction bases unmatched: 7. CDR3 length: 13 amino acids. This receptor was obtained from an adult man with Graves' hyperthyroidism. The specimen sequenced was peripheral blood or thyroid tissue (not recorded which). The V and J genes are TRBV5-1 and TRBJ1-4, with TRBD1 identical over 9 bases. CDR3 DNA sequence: TGCGCCAGCAGCGGGACAGGGTACGAGGAACTGTTTTTT. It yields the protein CASSGTGYEELFF.